The rows below give T cell receptor beta chains drawn from one sample of a study of blood T cell repertoires in COVID-19. TCRdb's copy holds only in-frame clones and misses some; the assay was immunoSEQ multiplex PCR. This table holds roughly 87,000 clones, roughly 86% found once. Sample: peripheral blood. The receptors here all came from a man between 40 and 49 years old with acute or convalescent COVID-19. Each CDR3 is given with its conserved first and last residue. The D gene is left open where the match is weak. Some rows mark clone size as missing; the rest say once, few, many or name a class of expanded clone.

v_call	j_call	d_call	clone_size	cdr3_nt	cdr3_aa
TRBV5-6	TRBJ1-3	TRBD1	few	TGTGCCAGCAGCCAAGGGACAGGAGCCTTCCTCTCTGGAAACACCATATATTTT	CASSQGTGAFLSGNTIYF
TRBV30	TRBJ2-1	NA	NA	TGTGCCTGGACTCTCCAGGGAGGCTCCTACAATGAGCAGTTCTTC	CAWTLQGGSYNEQFF
TRBV7-2	TRBJ1-2	NA	NA	TGTGCCAGCAGCTTAGAAGTGGGGCGCGGCTACACCTTC	CASSLEVGRGYTF
TRBV6-1	TRBJ1-6	NA	NA	TGTGCCAGCAGTGAAACAGGGAGTTCACCCCTCCACTTT	CASSETGSSPLHF
TRBV11-3	TRBJ2-3	NA	once	TGTGCCAGCAGCCTATCTAGCACAGATACGCAGTATTTT	CASSLSSTDTQYF
TRBV7-8	TRBJ1-5	NA	once	TGTGCCAGCAGCTCGGAGGGCCCCTATAGCAATCAGCCCCAGCATTTT	CASSSEGPYSNQPQHF
TRBV7-3	TRBJ1-1	NA	NA	TGTGCCAGCAGCTTATTTGGCTACACTGAAGCTTTCTTT	CASSLFGYTEAFF
TRBV6-2/TRBV6-3	TRBJ1-1	NA	NA	TGTGCCAGCAGTTACATGGCTTCCGAAGCTTTCTTT	CASSYMASEAFF
TRBV10-3	TRBJ1-1	NA	NA	TGTGCCATCAGTGGCGGTTTGAACACTGAAGCTTTCTTT	CAISGGLNTEAFF
TRBV29-1	TRBJ1-1	NA	NA	TGCAGCGCGAGACGGGGAAACACTGAAGCTTTCTTT	CSARRGNTEAFF
TRBV2	TRBJ1-4	NA	NA	TGTGCCAGCAGCGGGGGGCCGGGACCAAATGAAAAACTGTTTTTT	CASSGGPGPNEKLFF
TRBV10-3	TRBJ1-4	TRBD1	NA	TGTGCCATCAGCCAGACAGGGTCGAATGAAAAACTGTTTTTT	CAISQTGSNEKLFF
TRBV18	TRBJ2-6	TRBD2	NA	TGTGCCAGCTCACCAGGGAGGGAGTCTGGGGCCAACGTCCTGACTTTC	CASSPGRESGANVLTF
TRBV7-2	TRBJ1-3	NA	NA	TGTGCCAGCAGCCTAGGAGGGCCCGGAAACACCATATATTTT	CASSLGGPGNTIYF
TRBV10-3	TRBJ2-1	TRBD1	NA	TGTGCCATCGGGCCTGGGGTGATGACCGGGACAGGGTCCTACAATGAGCAGTTCTTC	CAIGPGVMTGTGSYNEQFF
TRBV6-1	TRBJ1-2	TRBD1	NA	TGTGCCAGCAGTGAAGCTTCGGGGACAGCTAACTATGGCTACACCTTC	CASSEASGTANYGYTF
TRBV5-1	TRBJ1-1	NA	NA	TGCGCCAGCAGCTTGAACAGTGGGAACACTGAAGCTTTCTTT	CASSLNSGNTEAFF
TRBV28	TRBJ1-6	NA	once	TGTGCCAGCAGTCTAACCCCTCCCGGCGCTCACCCATTAGGGGCTAAGAATTCACCCCTCCACTTT	CASSLTPPGAHPLGAKNSPLHF
TRBV5-4	TRBJ1-2	NA	NA	TGTGCCAGCAGCTTGGACCCCTCCCCGAGGGATGGCTACACCTTC	CASSLDPSPRDGYTF
TRBV27	TRBJ2-1	TRBD2	NA	TGTGCCAGCAGTTTAATTCGCCTAGCGGGGTACAATGAGCAGTTCTTC	CASSLIRLAGYNEQFF
TRBV6-5	TRBJ1-3	TRBD1	NA	TGTGCCAGCAGTTACTCTAGGGGGCTTGGAAACACCATATATTTT	CASSYSRGLGNTIYF
TRBV9	TRBJ2-1	NA	NA	TGTGCCAGCAGCGCGGACACGAGCTCCTACAATGAGCAGTTCTTC	CASSADTSSYNEQFF
TRBV6-2/TRBV6-3	TRBJ2-7	NA	NA	TGTGCCAGCAGCTTTCCATCACAGGGCCTTCTCTCGGAGCAGTACTTC	CASSFPSQGLLSEQYF
TRBV10-3	TRBJ1-1	NA	NA	TGTGCCATCAGTGAGAATCCATCGAACACTGAAGCTTTCTTT	CAISENPSNTEAFF
TRBV7-3	TRBJ2-6	NA	NA	TGTGCCAGCAGCTTAAACCCAGGGAGGGCCAACGTCCTGACTTTC	CASSLNPGRANVLTF
TRBV19	TRBJ2-3	NA	NA	TGTGCCAGTAGTATAGGTAGCGTGAGCACAGATACGCAGTATTTT	CASSIGSVSTDTQYF
TRBV30	TRBJ1-1	NA	NA	TGTGCCTGGAGTATGCGCTGGAACCCAGGCGCTAAGAACACTGAAGCTTTCTTT	CAWSMRWNPGAKNTEAFF
TRBV18	TRBJ1-1	NA	NA	TGTGCCAGCTCACCCATACAGGGTACGATGGCTTTCTTT	CASSPIQGTMAFF